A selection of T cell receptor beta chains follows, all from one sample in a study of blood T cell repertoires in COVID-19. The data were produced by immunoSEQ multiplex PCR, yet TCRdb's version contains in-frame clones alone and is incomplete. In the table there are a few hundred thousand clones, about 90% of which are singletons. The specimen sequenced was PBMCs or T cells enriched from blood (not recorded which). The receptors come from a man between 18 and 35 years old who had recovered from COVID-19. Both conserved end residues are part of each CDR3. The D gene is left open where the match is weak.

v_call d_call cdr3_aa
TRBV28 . CASSTDRYQPQHF
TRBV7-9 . CASSPLNIQYF
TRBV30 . CAWSARGGFSPLHF
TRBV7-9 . CASPVGNTIYF
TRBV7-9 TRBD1 CASSRTTGSLGPLHF
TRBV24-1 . CAPMGSHINSYEQYF
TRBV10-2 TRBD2 CASRGLAGGPNTGELFF
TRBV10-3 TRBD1 CAISEGTGWSGYTF
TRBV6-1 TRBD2 CASSEAFSYPSGATGELFF
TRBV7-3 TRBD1 CASSFLGQGVIYAEAFF
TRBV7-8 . CASSPSSHRVINGELFF
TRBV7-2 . CASSLPGTANTEAFF
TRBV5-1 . CASSVGGYSGANVLTF
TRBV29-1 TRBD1 CSVEGRQGARDGYTF
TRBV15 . CATSRDQDQPQHF
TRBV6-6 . CASSYEPDSTEAFF
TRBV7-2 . CASSPQRHDPEQFF
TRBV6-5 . CASRITVNTEAFF
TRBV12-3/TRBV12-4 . CASSHTVKTQYF
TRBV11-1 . CASSLAGGLGGYTF
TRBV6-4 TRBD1 CASSEPGPWGQGINQPQHF
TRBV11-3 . CASSRTGSSGANVLTF
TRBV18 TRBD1 CASSPGQVPGYTF
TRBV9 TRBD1 CASSDGQGGSTEAFF
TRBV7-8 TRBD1 CASSSPEQGTGDTEAFF
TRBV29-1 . CSVEVIQGSDEQFF
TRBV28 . CASKTVNYGYTF
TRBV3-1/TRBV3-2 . CASSQGDYEQYF
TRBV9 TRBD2 CASSWSGSGDNEQFF
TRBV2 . CARIQGHPYNEQFF
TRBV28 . CASSPGAAGHQPQHF
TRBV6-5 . CASSYSAGDNSPLHF
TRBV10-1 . CASSPGRLRNTEAFF
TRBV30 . CAWSDRVYGYTF
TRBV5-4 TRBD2 CASSLGSPLAATQYF
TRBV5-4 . CASSWAGGPADTQYF
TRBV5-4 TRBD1 CASSDGQGAHETQYF
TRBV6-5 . CASRDGHREKLFF